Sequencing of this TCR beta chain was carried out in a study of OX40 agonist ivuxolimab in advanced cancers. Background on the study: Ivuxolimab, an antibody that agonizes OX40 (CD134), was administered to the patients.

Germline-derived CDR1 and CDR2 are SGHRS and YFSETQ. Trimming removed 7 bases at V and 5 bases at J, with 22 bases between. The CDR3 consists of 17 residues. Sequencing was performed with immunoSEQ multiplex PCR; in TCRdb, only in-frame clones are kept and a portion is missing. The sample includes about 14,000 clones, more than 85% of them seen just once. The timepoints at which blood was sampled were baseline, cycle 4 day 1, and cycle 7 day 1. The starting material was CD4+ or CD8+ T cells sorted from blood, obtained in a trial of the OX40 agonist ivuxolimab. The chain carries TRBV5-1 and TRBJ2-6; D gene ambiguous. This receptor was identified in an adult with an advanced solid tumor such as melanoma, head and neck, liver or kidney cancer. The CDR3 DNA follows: TGCGCCAGCTCAAGCCACGGTTCACAAAGTCGGGCCAACGTCCTGACTTTC. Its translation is CASSSHGSQSRANVLTF.